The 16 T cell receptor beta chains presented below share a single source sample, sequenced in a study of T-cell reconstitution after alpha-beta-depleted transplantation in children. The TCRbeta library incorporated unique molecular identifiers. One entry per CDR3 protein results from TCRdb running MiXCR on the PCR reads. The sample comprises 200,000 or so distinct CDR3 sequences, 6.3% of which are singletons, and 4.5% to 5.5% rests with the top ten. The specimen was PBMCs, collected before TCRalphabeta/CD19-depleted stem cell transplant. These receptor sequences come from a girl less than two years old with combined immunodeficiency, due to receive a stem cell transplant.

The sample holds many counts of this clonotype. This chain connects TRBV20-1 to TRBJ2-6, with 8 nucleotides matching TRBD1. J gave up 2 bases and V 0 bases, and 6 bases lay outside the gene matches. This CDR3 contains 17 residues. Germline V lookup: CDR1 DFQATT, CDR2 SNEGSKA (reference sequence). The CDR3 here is CSARDQGAGAGANVLTF. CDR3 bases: TGCAGTGCTAGAGATCAGGGGGCAGGTGCTGGGGCCAACGTCCTGACTTTC.

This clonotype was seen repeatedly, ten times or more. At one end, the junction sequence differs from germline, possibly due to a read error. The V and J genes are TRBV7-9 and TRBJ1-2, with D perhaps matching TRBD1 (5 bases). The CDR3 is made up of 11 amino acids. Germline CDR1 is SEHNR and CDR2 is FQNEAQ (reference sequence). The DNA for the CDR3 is TGTGCCAGCAGCTTAGCTCAGGGTTGCGCCTTC. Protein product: CASSLAQGCAF.

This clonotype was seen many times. CDR3 coding DNA: TGCAGTGCTAGCAGAGGATGGAGCTACGAGCAGTACTTC. As protein: CSASRGWSYEQYF. The rearrangement uses TRBV20-1 and TRBJ2-7; D is uncertain. The V gene lost 3 bases and the J gene lost 3 bases, with 12 bases spanning the gap. Germline V CDR1 and CDR2: DFQATT, SNEGSKA (reference sequence). The CDR3 runs to 13 residues.

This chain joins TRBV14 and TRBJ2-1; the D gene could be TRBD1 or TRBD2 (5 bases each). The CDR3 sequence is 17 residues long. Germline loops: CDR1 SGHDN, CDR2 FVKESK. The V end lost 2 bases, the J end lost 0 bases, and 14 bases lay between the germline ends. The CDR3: CASSQRLGTYSYNEQFF. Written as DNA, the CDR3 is TGTGCCAGCAGCCAACGGTTGGGGACCTACTCCTACAATGAGCAGTTCTTC.

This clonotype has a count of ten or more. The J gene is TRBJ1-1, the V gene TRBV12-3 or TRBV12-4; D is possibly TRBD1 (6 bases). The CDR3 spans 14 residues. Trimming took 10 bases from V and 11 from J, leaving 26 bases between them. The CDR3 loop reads CATLRRGESREAFF. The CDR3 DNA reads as TGTGCCACCCTGAGAAGGGGGGAAAGTAGGGAGGCTTTCTTT.

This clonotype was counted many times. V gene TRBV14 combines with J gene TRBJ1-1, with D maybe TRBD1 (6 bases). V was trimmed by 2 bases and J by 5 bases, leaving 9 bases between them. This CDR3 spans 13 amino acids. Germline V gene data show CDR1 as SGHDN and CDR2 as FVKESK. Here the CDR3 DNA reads TGTGCCAGCAGCCAACAGGGGTGGACTGAAGCTTTCTTT. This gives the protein CASSQQGWTEAFF.

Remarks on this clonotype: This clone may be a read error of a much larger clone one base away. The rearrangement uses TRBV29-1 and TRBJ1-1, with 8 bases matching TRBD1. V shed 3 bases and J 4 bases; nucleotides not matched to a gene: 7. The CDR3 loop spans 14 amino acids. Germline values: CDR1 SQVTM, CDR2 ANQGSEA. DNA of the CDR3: TGCAGCGTTGACGATCTTACAGGGGGCACTGAAGCTTTCTTT. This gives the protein CSVDDLTGGTEAFF.

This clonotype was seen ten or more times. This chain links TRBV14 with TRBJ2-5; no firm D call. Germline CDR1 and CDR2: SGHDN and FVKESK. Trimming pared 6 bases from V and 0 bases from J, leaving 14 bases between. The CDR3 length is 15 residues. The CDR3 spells CASSQVAGYQETQYF. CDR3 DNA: TGTGCCAGCAGTCAGGTGGCAGGATACCAAGAGACCCAGTACTTC.

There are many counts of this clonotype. The CDR3 bases are TGTGCCAGCAGCCCCTCTCCGACAGGGGGCTACGAGCAGTACTTC. Protein product: CASSPSPTGGYEQYF. The J gene is TRBJ2-7, the V gene TRBV3-1; 9 bases line up with TRBD1. After removal of 4 bases from V and 3 bases from J, the junction contained 7 bases not matched to a gene. There are 15 residues in the CDR3. CDR1 and CDR2 from the germline V gene are LGHDT and YNNKEL (reference sequence).

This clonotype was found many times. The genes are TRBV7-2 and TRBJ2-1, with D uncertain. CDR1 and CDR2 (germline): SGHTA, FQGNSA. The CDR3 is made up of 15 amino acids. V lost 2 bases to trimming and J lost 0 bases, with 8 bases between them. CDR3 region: CASSLTQSSYNEQFF. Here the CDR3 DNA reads TGTGCCAGCAGCTTAACCCAGAGCTCCTACAATGAGCAGTTCTTC.

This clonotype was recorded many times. DNA for the CDR3: TGCGCCAGCAACTTCTTCCCCGCTAGCGGGAGAAGCACAGATACGCAGTATTTT. It specifies CASNFFPASGRSTDTQYF. The V gene is TRBV5-1, the J gene TRBJ2-3; 10 positions agree with TRBD2. J gave up 0 bases and V 6 bases, and 13 bases lay outside the gene matches. The CDR3 is 18 residues long. CDR1 is SGHRS, CDR2 YFSETQ, per germline. The variable domain in full, with the rest retrieved from reference TRBV5-1 and TRBJ2-3, is KAGVTQTPRYLIKTRGQQVTLSCSPISGHRSVSWYQQTPGQGLQFLFEYFSETQRNKGNFPGRFSGRQFSNSRSEMNVSTLELGDSALYLCASNFFPASGRSTDTQYFGPGTRLTVL.

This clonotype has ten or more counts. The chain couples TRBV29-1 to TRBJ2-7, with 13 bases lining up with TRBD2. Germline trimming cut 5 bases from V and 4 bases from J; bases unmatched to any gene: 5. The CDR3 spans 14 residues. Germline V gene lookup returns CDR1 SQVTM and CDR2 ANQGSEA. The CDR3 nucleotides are TGCAGCGTTCGCGGACTAGCGGGAGTTTACGAGCAGTACTTC. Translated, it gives CSVRGLAGVYEQYF.

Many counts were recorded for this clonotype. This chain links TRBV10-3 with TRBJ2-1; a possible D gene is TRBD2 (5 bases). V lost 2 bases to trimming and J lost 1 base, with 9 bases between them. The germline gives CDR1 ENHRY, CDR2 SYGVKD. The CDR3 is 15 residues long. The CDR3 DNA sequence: TGTGCCATCAGTGAGGGGAGTGGTTCCTACAATGAGCAGTTCTTC. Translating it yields CAISEGSGSYNEQFF.

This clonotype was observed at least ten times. CDR3 bases: TGTGCCAGCAGCCAAGATCAATGGCCCATGGGGGGCACAGATACGCAGTATTTT. Translated: CASSQDQWPMGGTDTQYF. The chain has TRBV3-1 and TRBJ2-3; D is tentatively TRBD1 or TRBD2 (5 bases each). Germline V gene lookup returns CDR1 LGHDT and CDR2 YNNKEL (reference sequence). Trimming pared 0 bases from V and 1 base from J, leaving 17 bases between. This CDR3 spans 18 amino acids.

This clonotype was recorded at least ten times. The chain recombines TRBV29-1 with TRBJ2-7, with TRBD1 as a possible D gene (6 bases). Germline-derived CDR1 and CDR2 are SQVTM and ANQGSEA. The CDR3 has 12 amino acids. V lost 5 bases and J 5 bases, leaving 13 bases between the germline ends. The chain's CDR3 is CSVPTGPDEQYF. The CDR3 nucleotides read TGCAGCGTTCCGACAGGTCCGGACGAGCAGTACTTC.

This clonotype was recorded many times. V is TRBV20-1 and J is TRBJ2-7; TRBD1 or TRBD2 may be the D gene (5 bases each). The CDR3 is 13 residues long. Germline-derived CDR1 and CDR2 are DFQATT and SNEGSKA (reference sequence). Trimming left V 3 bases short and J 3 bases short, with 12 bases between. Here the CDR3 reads CSARGVGGYEQYF. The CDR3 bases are TGCAGTGCTAGGGGGGTTGGCGGCTACGAGCAGTACTTC.